These T cell receptor beta chains were read from a single sample in a study of response to subunit inactivated influenza vaccine. TCRdb redid the calling of the RT-PCR reads with MiXCR, one entry per CDR3 protein. This sample yields roughly 650,000 distinct CDR3 sequences, of which less than 15% are seen a single time; 7.6% belongs to the top ten. The sample in question was PBMCs from blood, obtained 14 to 15 days before vaccination. The receptors originated from a man aged 45-65 years who received an inactivated influenza vaccine. Both conserved end residues are part of each CDR3. D genes are given only for firm matches. The size of a clone is reported for some rows only, either as once, few or many, or as a class for expanded clones.

v_call: TRBV12-3/TRBV12-4; d_call: -; clone_size: many; j_call: TRBJ2-5; cdr3_nt: TGTGCCAGCAGTCGGGGTGAAGAGACCCAGTACTTC; cdr3_aa: CASSRGEETQYF
v_call: TRBV20-1; d_call: -; clone_size: -; j_call: TRBJ2-3; cdr3_nt: TGCAGTGCTAGACGCCTCCCGGACAGTTCCTTCTCTAGCACAGATACGCAGTATTTT; cdr3_aa: CSARRLPDSSFSSTDTQYF
v_call: TRBV15; d_call: -; clone_size: -; j_call: TRBJ2-7; cdr3_nt: TGTGCCACCAGCAGAGCGGAGAGGTACGAGCAGTACTTC; cdr3_aa: CATSRAERYEQYF
v_call: TRBV15; d_call: -; clone_size: -; j_call: TRBJ1-5; cdr3_nt: TGTGCCACCAGCAGAGATATCAATCAGCCCCAGCATTTT; cdr3_aa: CATSRDINQPQHF
v_call: TRBV4-3; d_call: -; clone_size: few; j_call: TRBJ2-1; cdr3_nt: TGCGCCAGCAGCCAAGAAGGGGACCGTCACAATGAGCAGTTCTTC; cdr3_aa: CASSQEGDRHNEQFF
v_call: TRBV25-1; d_call: -; clone_size: few; j_call: TRBJ2-7; cdr3_nt: TGTGCCAGCAGTGAATGGACACCGAGCTCCTACGAGCAGTACTTC; cdr3_aa: CASSEWTPSSYEQYF
v_call: TRBV6-2/TRBV6-3; d_call: TRBD1; clone_size: few; j_call: TRBJ1-3; cdr3_nt: TGTGCCAGCAGTTACTCGATGGGACAGGGTCCGGGGGCCTCTGGAAACACCATATATTTT; cdr3_aa: CASSYSMGQGPGASGNTIYF
v_call: TRBV6-2/TRBV6-3; d_call: TRBD1; clone_size: -; j_call: TRBJ2-3; cdr3_nt: TGTGCCAGCAGCTTCAAAGGGACAGCAATGTCCACGCAGTATTTT; cdr3_aa: CASSFKGTAMSTQYF
v_call: TRBV5-1; d_call: TRBD2; clone_size: -; j_call: TRBJ2-5; cdr3_nt: TGCGCCAGCAGCCCTGGGACTAGTTTGGAGACCCAGTACTTC; cdr3_aa: CASSPGTSLETQYF
v_call: TRBV2; d_call: TRBD1; clone_size: few; j_call: TRBJ1-5; cdr3_nt: TGTGCCAGCATGGCAGGGGGCGGGCCCCAGCATTTT; cdr3_aa: CASMAGGGPQHF
v_call: TRBV20-1; d_call: TRBD1; clone_size: few; j_call: TRBJ2-2; cdr3_nt: TGCAGTGCTAGAATAAGGTCAGGGGGATCCGGGGAGCTGTTTTTT; cdr3_aa: CSARIRSGGSGELFF
v_call: TRBV9; d_call: TRBD2; clone_size: few; j_call: TRBJ2-1; cdr3_nt: TGTGCCAGCAGCGTCTCCCCTAGCGGGAGTAGTAACAATGAGCAGTTCTTC; cdr3_aa: CASSVSPSGSSNNEQFF
v_call: TRBV20-1; d_call: -; clone_size: -; j_call: TRBJ2-2; cdr3_nt: TGCAGTGCTAGTAACGGGAACACCGGGGAGCTGTTTTTT; cdr3_aa: CSASNGNTGELFF
v_call: TRBV7-2; d_call: -; clone_size: -; j_call: TRBJ2-5; cdr3_nt: TGTGCCAGCAGACCCTCCTGGGGGGCCACCCAGGAGACCCAGTACTTC; cdr3_aa: CASRPSWGATQETQYF
v_call: TRBV10-3; d_call: -; clone_size: few; j_call: TRBJ2-7; cdr3_nt: TGTGCCATCAGTGAATCCGACCGGTACGAGCAGTACTTC; cdr3_aa: CAISESDRYEQYF
v_call: TRBV6-1; d_call: -; clone_size: -; j_call: TRBJ1-1; cdr3_nt: TGTGCCAGCAGGAAGACAGTGTCGGACACTGAAGCTTTCTTT; cdr3_aa: CASRKTVSDTEAFF
v_call: TRBV20-1; d_call: -; clone_size: -; j_call: TRBJ1-1; cdr3_nt: TGCAGTGCTATTATGAACACTGAAGCTTTCTTT; cdr3_aa: CSAIMNTEAFF
v_call: TRBV7-9; d_call: TRBD1; clone_size: few; j_call: TRBJ1-4; cdr3_nt: TGTGCCAGCAGCTTAGTACAGGGGGCTGAAAAACTGTTTTTT; cdr3_aa: CASSLVQGAEKLFF
v_call: TRBV18; d_call: TRBD1; clone_size: -; j_call: TRBJ2-4; cdr3_nt: TGTGCCAGCTCACCGCGGACAGGGGGCGAAAACATTCAGTACTTC; cdr3_aa: CASSPRTGGENIQYF
v_call: TRBV10-3; d_call: -; clone_size: many; j_call: TRBJ2-4; cdr3_nt: TGTGCCATCAGTGAGTCGGTAGGGGGTATTAACATTCAGTACTTC; cdr3_aa: CAISESVGGINIQYF
v_call: TRBV11-2; d_call: -; clone_size: few; j_call: TRBJ2-1; cdr3_nt: TGTGCCAGCAGCTTAGAGGCGGGGTCGAAGTTCTTC; cdr3_aa: CASSLEAGSKFF
v_call: TRBV27; d_call: -; clone_size: many; j_call: TRBJ2-5; cdr3_nt: TGTGCCAGCAGTTCCCGACAGGAGCAAGAGACCCAGTACTTC; cdr3_aa: CASSSRQEQETQYF
v_call: TRBV11-2; d_call: TRBD2; clone_size: -; j_call: TRBJ2-1; cdr3_nt: TGTGCCAGCAGCTTAAACCTGGCTAGCGGGGCCTACAATGAGCAGTTCTTC; cdr3_aa: CASSLNLASGAYNEQFF
v_call: TRBV20-1; d_call: -; clone_size: many; j_call: TRBJ2-3; cdr3_nt: TGCAGTGCTACTCCTGGGGATACGCAGTATTTT; cdr3_aa: CSATPGDTQYF
v_call: TRBV28; d_call: -; clone_size: -; j_call: TRBJ2-5; cdr3_nt: TGTGCCACCCTTAGCGGATGGGGGGAGACCCAGTACTTC; cdr3_aa: CATLSGWGETQYF
v_call: TRBV6-5; d_call: TRBD1; clone_size: few; j_call: TRBJ2-7; cdr3_nt: TGTGCCAGCAGTTCCCCGACAGGGACCGAGCAGTACTTC; cdr3_aa: CASSSPTGTEQYF
v_call: TRBV6-1; d_call: -; clone_size: few; j_call: TRBJ2-1; cdr3_nt: TGTGCCACCCGGTTGGAGACGGCGAGCTCCTACAATGAGCAGTTCTTC; cdr3_aa: CATRLETASSYNEQFF
v_call: TRBV5-1; d_call: TRBD1; clone_size: -; j_call: TRBJ1-2; cdr3_nt: TGCGCCAGCAGCGCAGGGGGGAACCTTGGCTACACCTTC; cdr3_aa: CASSAGGNLGYTF
v_call: TRBV29-1; d_call: -; clone_size: -; j_call: TRBJ2-1; cdr3_nt: TGCAGCGACCAGCCGCGTACTTCCTTC; cdr3_aa: CSDQPRTSF
v_call: TRBV6-5; d_call: TRBD2; clone_size: few; j_call: TRBJ2-1; cdr3_nt: TGTGCCAGCAGTTACTCTAGTACTAGCGTTGAGGTTGAGCAGTTCTTC; cdr3_aa: CASSYSSTSVEVEQFF
v_call: TRBV5-1; d_call: TRBD1; clone_size: many; j_call: TRBJ1-1; cdr3_nt: TGCGCCAGCAGCTCGGGACAGGGACGGGCGAACACTGAAGCTTTCTTT; cdr3_aa: CASSSGQGRANTEAFF
v_call: TRBV5-1; d_call: TRBD2; clone_size: -; j_call: TRBJ2-5; cdr3_nt: TGCGCCAGCAGCTTGGTATCTAGCGGGAGGGGAGAGACCCAGTACTTC; cdr3_aa: CASSLVSSGRGETQYF
v_call: TRBV7-8; d_call: -; clone_size: few; j_call: TRBJ2-1; cdr3_nt: TGTGCCAGCAGCTTAGAAGTGTCTACGGGGAATGAGCAGTTCTTC; cdr3_aa: CASSLEVSTGNEQFF
v_call: TRBV6-4; d_call: -; clone_size: -; j_call: TRBJ1-2; cdr3_nt: TGTGCCAGCAGAGCCGGGACTGGTTCTGGCTACACCTTC; cdr3_aa: CASRAGTGSGYTF
v_call: TRBV11-2; d_call: -; clone_size: few; j_call: TRBJ2-1; cdr3_nt: TGTGCCAGCAGCTTAGCCCCGGCAAGGGGCTACAATGAGCAGTTCTTC; cdr3_aa: CASSLAPARGYNEQFF
v_call: TRBV12-3/TRBV12-4; d_call: TRBD2; clone_size: once; j_call: TRBJ2-2; cdr3_nt: TGTGCCAGCAGTCAGACTGGGACTACTGTACCCACCGGGGAGCTGTTTTTT; cdr3_aa: CASSQTGTTVPTGELFF
v_call: TRBV10-3; d_call: TRBD2; clone_size: few; j_call: TRBJ2-5; cdr3_nt: TGTGCCATCAGGGAAGGGACTAGCGGGGAGACCCAGTACTTC; cdr3_aa: CAIREGTSGETQYF
v_call: TRBV20-1; d_call: TRBD1; clone_size: few; j_call: TRBJ2-2; cdr3_nt: TGCAGCACTGACAGGGTCACCGGGGAGCTGTTTTTT; cdr3_aa: CSTDRVTGELFF
v_call: TRBV2; d_call: TRBD1; clone_size: -; j_call: TRBJ1-2; cdr3_nt: TGTGCCAGCAGTGTCGAACAGGGGGCCTATGGCTACACCTTC; cdr3_aa: CASSVEQGAYGYTF
v_call: TRBV10-3; d_call: -; clone_size: -; j_call: TRBJ2-6; cdr3_nt: TGTGCCATCAGTAAGACACCCCTGGAGGACAACGTCCTGACTTTC; cdr3_aa: CAISKTPLEDNVLTF
v_call: TRBV27; d_call: -; clone_size: few; j_call: TRBJ2-7; cdr3_nt: TGTGCCAGCAGTCTCACCCGGGACGGATGGATCTACGAGCAGTACTTC; cdr3_aa: CASSLTRDGWIYEQYF
v_call: TRBV27; d_call: -; clone_size: -; j_call: TRBJ2-2; cdr3_nt: TGTGCCAGCAGTTTAAGGTTGAGGACAGCACTCACCGGGGAGCTGTTTTTT; cdr3_aa: CASSLRLRTALTGELFF
v_call: TRBV5-1; d_call: -; clone_size: -; j_call: TRBJ2-5; cdr3_nt: TGCGCCAGCAGCCAGGGACTCCAAATAAGCGGGGAGACCCAGTACTTC; cdr3_aa: CASSQGLQISGETQYF
v_call: TRBV7-2; d_call: -; clone_size: few; j_call: TRBJ2-7; cdr3_nt: TGTGCCAGCAGCTTAGATTCGGCTGTCTCCTACGAGCAGTACTTC; cdr3_aa: CASSLDSAVSYEQYF